The entry below describes one T cell receptor beta chain. Original methodology: Reference gene primer amplification gave estimated nucleated cell counts. Here immunoSEQ multiplex PCR was the method, and the copy in TCRdb shows in-frame clones only, minus some. The V and J calls and the clone size are those of that table, but D and trimming were determined from the DNA. The sample has under 150,000 clones, 70% to 90% seen once. The ends were cut back, 4 bases at V and 0 bases at J, with 10 bases in the middle. This CDR3 has 15 residues. Germline loops: CDR1 SGHRS, CDR2 YFSETQ. This specimen belongs to a study of blood T cell repertoires in COVID-19. The overall study: Donors in the United States, Italy and Spain gave samples during acute or convalescent COVID-19. In each case, the material was cDNA or gDNA derived from T cells, B-cell-depleted T cells, or PBMCs.

The source material was peripheral blood. The TCR originated in a human donor in a cohort sampled during active COVID-19. This sequence joins TRBV5-1 and TRBJ2-2, with D tentatively TRBD1 (6 bases). For the CDR3, the DNA is TGCGCCAGCAGCGAGGGACACCCGAACACCGGGGAGCTGTTTTTT. This translates into CASSEGHPNTGELFF.